Below are 21 T cell receptor beta chains sequenced from a single sample in a study of T cell responses to AZD1222 COVID-19 vaccine. Repertoires were generated with immunoSEQ multiplex PCR, while TCRdb's copy carries only in-frame clones and drops some. The sample carries around 52,000 clones, approximately 83% recorded once. Material: peripheral blood, obtained on day 0 of AZD1222 vaccination. The receptors come from an adult in good health.

V and J are TRBV11-2 and TRBJ2-7; 13 bases match TRBD2. The CDR3 spans 18 residues. Germline V lookup: CDR1 SGHAT, CDR2 FQNNGV. The ends lost 8 bases at V and 5 bases at J; junction bases unmatched: 18. The CDR3 DNA is TGTGCCAGCCGCCCAGGGTTCCAGCGACTAGCGGGAGGAAACGAGCAGTACTTC. Protein sequence: CASRPGFQRLAGGNEQYF.

V is TRBV18 and J is TRBJ2-1; the D gene could be TRBD1 or TRBD2 (5 bases each). CDR1 and CDR2 from the germline V gene are KGHSH and LQKENI. The CDR3 has 15 amino acids. V lost 4 bases and J 3 bases, leaving 13 bases between the germline ends. CDR3 residues: CASSRELGGYNEQFF. Written as DNA, the CDR3 is TGTGCCAGCTCACGAGAACTTGGGGGCTACAATGAGCAGTTCTTC. The complete variable domain, with remaining parts taken from reference TRBV18 and TRBJ2-1, reads NAGVMQNPRHLVRRRGQEARLRCSPMKGHSHVYWYRQLPEEGLKFMVYLQKENIIDESGMPKERFSAEFPKEGPSILRIQQVVRGDSAAYFCASSRELGGYNEQFFGPGTRLTVL.

The chain couples TRBV7-2 to TRBJ1-3, with D perhaps TRBD1 (6 bases). CDR3 length: 16 amino acids. Germline V lookup: CDR1 SGHTA, CDR2 FQGNSA. Trimming took off 5 bases at V and 0 bases at J, with 14 bases between the two ends. CDR3 DNA: TGTGCCAGCAGCCCTGACAGGCAGAGCTCTGGAAACACCATATATTTT. Translation: CASSPDRQSSGNTIYF. Supplemented by reference TRBV7-2 and TRBJ1-3, the full variable domain reads GAGVSQSPSNKVTEKGKDVELRCDPISGHTALYWYRQSLGQGLEFLIYFQGNSAPDKSGLPSDRFSAERTGGSVSTLTIQRTQQEDSAVYLCASSPDRQSSGNTIYFGEGSWLTVV.

This clone came up once. The CDR3 sequence is CASSQEVLAIYEQYF. The CDR3 DNA is TGCGCCAGCAGCCAAGAGGTACTAGCTATCTACGAGCAGTACTTC. This chain connects TRBV4-3 to TRBJ2-7; a possible D gene is TRBD2 (6 bases). The CDR3 covers 15 residues. The germline CDR1 and CDR2 sequences are LGHNA and YSLEER. The germline V and J ends were trimmed by 0 bases and 3 bases, with 12 bases remaining between them.

This clone was observed once. The chain is built from TRBV5-1 and TRBJ1-3; D unclear. Trimming left V 4 bases short and J 3 bases short, with 11 bases between. CDR3 length: 14 amino acids. Germline CDR1 reads SGHRS; CDR2 reads YFSETQ. CDR3 in amino acids: CASSLASVGNTIYF. The CDR3 DNA is TGCGCCAGCAGCCTTGCTTCGGTTGGAAACACCATATATTTT.

The J gene is TRBJ2-5, the V gene TRBV5-1, with 9 bases matching TRBD1. Losses at the gene ends were 1 base for V and 1 base for J; bases not matched to a gene: 11. The CDR3 spans 18 residues. The germline gives CDR1 SGHRS, CDR2 YFSETQ. The CDR3 here is CASSLFGTGSPIQETQYF. The DNA for the CDR3 is TGCGCCAGCAGCTTGTTCGGGACAGGGAGCCCGATCCAAGAGACCCAGTACTTC.

Notes on this clone: The sample contains more than one DNA sequence encoding this CDR3. This chain uses TRBV18 with TRBJ2-5; D ambiguous. The CDR3 has 12 amino acids. From germline, CDR1 is KGHSH and CDR2 LQKENI. V gave up 6 bases and J gave up 2 bases, with 7 bases separating them. CDR3 sequence reads: CASSPNQETQYF. In DNA form, the CDR3 reads TGTGCCAGCTCCCCTAATCAAGAGACCCAGTACTTC.

The genes are TRBV7-9 and TRBJ1-4; D is uncertain. Trimming took off 5 bases at V and 8 bases at J, with 18 bases between the two ends. Per germline, CDR1 SEHNR and CDR2 FQNEAQ (reference sequence). This CDR3 has 15 amino acids. The CDR3 coding sequence is TGTGCCAGCAGCCCACCGTCAAACCCGGGGGAAAAACTGTTTTTT. As protein: CASSPPSNPGEKLFF.

The chain is built from TRBV6-1 and TRBJ1-5; possibly TRBD1 for D (5 bases). The CDR3 length is 14 residues. Germline loops: CDR1 MNHNS, CDR2 SASEGT. Trimming cost V 1 base and J 7 bases, with 11 bases left between them. The CDR3 spells CASSEVWGTQPQHF. For the CDR3, the DNA is TGTGCCAGCAGTGAAGTCTGGGGGACCCAGCCCCAGCATTTT.

The chain is built from TRBV20-1 and TRBJ2-1, with a tentative D call TRBD1 (6 bases). The CDR3 consists of 10 residues. Germline CDR1 is DFQATT and CDR2 is SNEGSKA (reference sequence). V lost 6 bases and J lost 10, with 10 bases in between. CDR3 residues: CSARQEEQFF. The CDR3 DNA sequence: TGCAGTGCCAGACAGGAAGAGCAGTTCTTC.

This sequence joins TRBV28 and TRBJ2-5; D is perhaps TRBD2 (6 bases). Germline values: CDR1 MDHEN, CDR2 SYDVKM. This CDR3 has 14 amino acids. V was trimmed by 4 bases and J by 5 bases, leaving 14 bases between them. The CDR3 region is CASSSRLGWETQYF. CDR3 in DNA: TGTGCCAGCAGTTCCCGACTAGGTTGGGAGACCCAGTACTTC.

This clone appeared once. The chain has TRBV5-6 and TRBJ2-5; weak D call: TRBD1 (5 bases). In germline, CDR1 is SGHDT, CDR2 YYEEEE. The CDR3 has 15 amino acids. The V end lost 0 bases, the J end lost 7 bases, and 16 bases lay between the germline ends. The CDR3 DNA is TGTGCCAGCAGCTTGGAATACAGGTCATTTGGGACCCAGTACTTC. Translation: CASSLEYRSFGTQYF.

The V call is TRBV28, the J call TRBJ2-4; D not resolved. V lost 1 base and J lost 0, with 13 bases in between. The CDR3 length is 17 residues. Per germline, CDR1 MDHEN and CDR2 SYDVKM. DNA of the CDR3: TGTGCCAGCAGTTTATATGGGCCAAGACCAGCCAAAAACATTCAGTACTTC. It encodes CASSLYGPRPAKNIQYF.

The chain combines TRBV3-1 (or the pseudogene TRBV3-2) with TRBJ1-1; no firm D call. The CDR3 loop spans 13 amino acids. The ends were cut back, 0 bases at V and 10 bases at J, with 12 bases in the middle. Germline V gene data show CDR1 as LGHDT and CDR2 as YNNKEL (reference sequence). For the CDR3, the DNA is TGTGCCAGCAGCCAAGACCCTAGCATCAGAGCTTTCTTT. Amino acid sequence: CASSQDPSIRAFF.

There are a few counts of this clone. The chain employs TRBV25-1 and TRBJ1-1; no firm D call. The V gene's germline CDR1 is MGHDK and CDR2 SYGVNS. The V and J ends lost 6 bases and 3 bases respectively, with 14 bases between them. The CDR3 loop spans 14 amino acids. The CDR3 DNA reads TGTGCCAGCAGCGACTCGTTGGGGTACACTGAAGCTTTCTTT. Amino acids: CASSDSLGYTEAFF.

The chain is built from TRBV7-9 and TRBJ1-6; D ambiguous. With 0 bases removed from V and 8 bases from J, the gap between germline ends came to 8 bases. Germline CDR1 SEHNR, CDR2 FQNEAQ (reference sequence). The CDR3 is made up of 14 amino acids. CDR3 sequence: CASSLALRDSPLHF. CDR3 DNA: TGTGCCAGCAGCTTAGCGCTCCGAGATTCACCCCTCCACTTT.

The chain has TRBV6-1 and TRBJ2-1; possibly TRBD1 for D (5 bases). The CDR3 extends over 12 amino acids. Trimming left V 3 bases short and J 7 bases short, with 7 bases between. CDR1 and CDR2 from the germline V gene are MNHNS and SASEGT. The CDR3 reads CASSDPGNEQFF. For the CDR3, the DNA is TGTGCCAGCAGTGACCCAGGGAATGAGCAGTTCTTC.

This sequence joins TRBV7-9 and TRBJ1-1; no firm D call. CDR3 length: 14 amino acids. Per the germline V gene, CDR1 is SEHNR and CDR2 is FQNEAQ (reference sequence). The V gene lost 4 bases and the J gene lost 2 bases, with 11 bases spanning the gap. CDR3 nucleotides: TGTGCCAGCAGCTGGGGTCCTAGAAACACTGAAGCTTTCTTT. Its protein product is CASSWGPRNTEAFF.

The rearrangement uses TRBV20-1 and TRBJ2-1; D may match TRBD1 or TRBD2 (5 bases each). The V end was cut by 3 bases, the J end by 2 bases, with 8 bases between. The germline V gene encodes CDR1 DFQATT and CDR2 SNEGSKA (reference sequence). The CDR3 is 13 residues long. CDR3 sequence: CSASLGPYNEQFF. CDR3 nucleotide sequence: TGCAGTGCTAGTCTGGGACCCTACAATGAGCAGTTCTTC.

The genes are TRBV28 and TRBJ1-5; D remains ambiguous. Trimming stripped 3 bases from V and 1 base from J, with 10 bases between. Germline lookup yields CDR1 MDHEN and CDR2 SYDVKM. The CDR3 has 15 residues. The CDR3 DNA sequence: TGTGCCAGCAGTTTTGATTCCGGGAGCAATCAGCCCCAGCATTTT. Protein sequence: CASSFDSGSNQPQHF. The whole variable domain, remainder taken from reference TRBV28 and TRBJ1-5, is DVKVTQSSRYLVKRTGEKVFLECVQDMDHENMFWYRQDPGLGLRLIYFSYDVKMKEKGDIPEGYSVSREKKERFSLILESASTNQTSMYLCASSFDSGSNQPQHFGDGTRLSIL.

V usage is TRBV6-5 and J usage is TRBJ1-1, with 7 bases identical to TRBD1. The J segment lost 1 base and the V segment lost 2 bases, leaving 7 bases of the junction unmatched. Germline V gene sequence: CDR1 MNHEY, CDR2 SVGAGI. This CDR3 comprises 16 residues. CDR3 sequence reads: CASSYGIRGANTEAFF. The CDR3 DNA sequence: TGTGCCAGCAGTTACGGCATCAGGGGGGCGAACACTGAAGCTTTCTTT.